This TCR beta chain was retrieved from a study of PD-L1 blockade in urothelial cancer. Using immunoSEQ multiplex PCR, the repertoire was profiled, and TCRdb retains in-frame clones only, with some absent. The data hold 55,000 to 70,000 clones, with 82% observed a single time. Looked up from germline, CDR1 is SGHDT and CDR2 is YYEEEE. V lost 0 bases to trimming and J lost 9 bases; unmatched junction nucleotides: 16. The CDR3 extends over 18 amino acids. Sample: PBMCs, taken around atezolizumab (anti-PD-L1) treatment. V is TRBV5-6 and J is TRBJ2-1; TRBD1 agrees at 9 bases. The clonotype originates from a man aged 65 to 79 with urothelial cancer. DNA of the CDR3: TGTGCCAGCAGCTTGGCCAAGGGGACAGGGAAAAGATTTAGTGAGCAGTTCTTC. Residues: CASSLAKGTGKRFSEQFF.